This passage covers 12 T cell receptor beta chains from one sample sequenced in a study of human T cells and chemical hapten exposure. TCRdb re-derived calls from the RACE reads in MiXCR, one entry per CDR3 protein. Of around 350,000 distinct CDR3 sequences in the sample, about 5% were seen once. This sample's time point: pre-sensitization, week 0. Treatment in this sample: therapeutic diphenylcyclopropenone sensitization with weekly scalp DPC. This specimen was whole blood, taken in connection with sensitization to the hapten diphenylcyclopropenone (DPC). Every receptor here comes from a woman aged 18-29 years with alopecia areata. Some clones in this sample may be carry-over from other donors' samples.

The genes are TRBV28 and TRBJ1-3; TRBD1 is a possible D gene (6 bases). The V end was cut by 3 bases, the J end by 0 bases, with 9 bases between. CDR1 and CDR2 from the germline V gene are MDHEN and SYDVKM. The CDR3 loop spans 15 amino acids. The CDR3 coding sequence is TGTGCCAGCAGTTTCGGACAGACCTCTGGAAACACCATATATTTT. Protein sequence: CASSFGQTSGNTIYF.

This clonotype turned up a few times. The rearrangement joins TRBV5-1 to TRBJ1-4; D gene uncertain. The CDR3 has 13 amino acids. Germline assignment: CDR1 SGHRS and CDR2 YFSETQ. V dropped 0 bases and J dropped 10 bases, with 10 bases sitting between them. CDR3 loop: CASSLGWGGKLFF. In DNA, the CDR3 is TGCGCCAGCAGCTTGGGCTGGGGAGGAAAACTGTTTTTT.

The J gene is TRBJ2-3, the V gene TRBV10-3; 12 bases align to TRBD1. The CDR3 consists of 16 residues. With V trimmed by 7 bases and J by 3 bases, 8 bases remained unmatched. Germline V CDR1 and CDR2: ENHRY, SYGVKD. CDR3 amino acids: CAITPGQGAGTDTQYF. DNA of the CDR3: TGTGCCATCACCCCGGGACAGGGGGCCGGGACAGATACGCAGTATTTT.

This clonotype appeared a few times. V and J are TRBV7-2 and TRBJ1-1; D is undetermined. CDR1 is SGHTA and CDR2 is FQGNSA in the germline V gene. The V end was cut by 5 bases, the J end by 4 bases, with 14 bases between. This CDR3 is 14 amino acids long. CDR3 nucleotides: TGTGCCAGCAGCCTCCCCTATGGACTCACTGAAGCTTTCTTT. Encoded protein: CASSLPYGLTEAFF.

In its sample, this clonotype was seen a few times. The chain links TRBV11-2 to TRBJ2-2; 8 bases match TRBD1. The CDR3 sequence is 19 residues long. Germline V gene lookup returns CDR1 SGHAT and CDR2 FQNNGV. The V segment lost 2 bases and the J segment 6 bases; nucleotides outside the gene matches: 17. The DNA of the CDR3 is TGTGCCAGCAGCTTACTACGGACAGGGAGTTTTAAGATTTCCGGGGAGCTGTTTTTT. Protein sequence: CASSLLRTGSFKISGELFF. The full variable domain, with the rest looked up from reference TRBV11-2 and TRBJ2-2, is EAGVAQSPRYKIIEKRQSVAFWCNPISGHATLYWYQQILGQGPKLLIQFQNNGVVDDSQLPKDRFSAERLKGVDSTLKIQPAKLEDSAVYLCASSLLRTGSFKISGELFFGEGSRLTVL.

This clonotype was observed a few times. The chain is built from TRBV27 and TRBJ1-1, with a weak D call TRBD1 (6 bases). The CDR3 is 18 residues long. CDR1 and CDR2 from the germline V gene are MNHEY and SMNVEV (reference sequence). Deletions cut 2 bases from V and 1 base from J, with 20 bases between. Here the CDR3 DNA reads TGTGCCAGCAGTTTAGGGGGCGGTGGGCCGCTTTCGAACACTGAAGCTTTCTTT. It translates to CASSLGGGGPLSNTEAFF.

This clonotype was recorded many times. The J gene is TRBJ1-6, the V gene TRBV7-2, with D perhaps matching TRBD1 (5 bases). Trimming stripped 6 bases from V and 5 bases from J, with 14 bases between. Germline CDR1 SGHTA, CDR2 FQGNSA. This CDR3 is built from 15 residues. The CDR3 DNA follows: TGTGCCAGCAGTATAGCTACGGGGGATAATTCACCCCTCCACTTT. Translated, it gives CASSIATGDNSPLHF.

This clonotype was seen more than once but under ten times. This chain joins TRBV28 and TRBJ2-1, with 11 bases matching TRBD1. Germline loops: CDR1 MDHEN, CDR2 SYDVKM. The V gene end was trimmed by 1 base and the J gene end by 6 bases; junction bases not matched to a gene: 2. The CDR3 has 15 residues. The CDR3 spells CASSLSGQGGNEQFF. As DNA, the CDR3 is TGTGCCAGCAGTTTATCGGGACAGGGGGGCAATGAGCAGTTCTTC.

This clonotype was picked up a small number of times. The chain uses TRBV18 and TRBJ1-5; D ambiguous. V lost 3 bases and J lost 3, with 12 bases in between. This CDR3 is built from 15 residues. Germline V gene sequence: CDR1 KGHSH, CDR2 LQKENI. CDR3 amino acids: CASSPAGDNNQPQHF. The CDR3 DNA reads TGTGCCAGCTCACCCGCAGGAGATAACAATCAGCCCCAGCATTTT. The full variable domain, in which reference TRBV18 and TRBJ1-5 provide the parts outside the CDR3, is NAGVMQNPRHLVRRRGQEARLRCSPMKGHSHVYWYRQLPEEGLKFMVYLQKENIIDESGMPKERFSAEFPKEGPSILRIQQVVRGDSAAYFCASSPAGDNNQPQHFGDGTRLSIL.

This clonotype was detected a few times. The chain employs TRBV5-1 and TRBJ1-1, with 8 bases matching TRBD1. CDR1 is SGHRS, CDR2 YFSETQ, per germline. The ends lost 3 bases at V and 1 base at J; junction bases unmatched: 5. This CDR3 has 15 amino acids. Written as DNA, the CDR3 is TGCGCCAGCAGCTCCTCGACAGGGGCGAACACTGAAGCTTTCTTT. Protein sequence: CASSSSTGANTEAFF.

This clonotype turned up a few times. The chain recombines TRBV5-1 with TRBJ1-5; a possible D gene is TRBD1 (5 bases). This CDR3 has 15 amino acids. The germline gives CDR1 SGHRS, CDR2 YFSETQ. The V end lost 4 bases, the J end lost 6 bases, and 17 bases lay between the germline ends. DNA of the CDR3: TGCGCCAGCAGCGTAGAAGGGACGTTGGGTCAGCCCCAGCATTTT. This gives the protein CASSVEGTLGQPQHF.

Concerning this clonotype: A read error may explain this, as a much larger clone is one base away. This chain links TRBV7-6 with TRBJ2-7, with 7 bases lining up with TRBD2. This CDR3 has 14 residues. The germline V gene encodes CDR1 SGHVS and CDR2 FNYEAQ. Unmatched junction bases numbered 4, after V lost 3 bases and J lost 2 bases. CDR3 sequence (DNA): TGTGCCAGCAGCTTTGGGGGGGAAGCCTACGAGCAGTACTTC. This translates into CASSFGGEAYEQYF.